The 10 T cell receptor beta chains below all came from one sample that was sequenced in a study of PD-L1 blockade in urothelial cancer. Assay used: immunoSEQ multiplex PCR; TCRdb lists only in-frame clones, some missing. In the table there are about 72,000 clones, around 80% of which are singletons. The sample here was PBMCs, taken around atezolizumab (anti-PD-L1) treatment. These receptors came from a man in his 70s with urothelial cancer.

Note on this clone: This sample includes further DNA sequences coding for the same CDR3. V usage is TRBV5-1 and J usage is TRBJ2-7; D perhaps matches TRBD2 (5 bases). Per the germline V gene, CDR1 is SGHRS and CDR2 is YFSETQ. There are 12 residues in the CDR3. Trimming left V 1 base short and J 5 bases short, with 7 bases between. The CDR3, as DNA: TGCGCCAGCAGCTTGTCCGGGAACGAGCAGTACTTC. This sequence encodes CASSLSGNEQYF.

The chain uses TRBV2 and TRBJ2-1, with D unclear. Germline values: CDR1 SNHLY, CDR2 FYNNEI. The CDR3 length is 11 residues. V lost 3 bases and J 10 bases, leaving 7 bases between the germline ends. The CDR3 here is CASSDLLEQFF. The CDR3, as DNA: TGTGCCAGCAGTGACCTACTCGAGCAGTTCTTC.

V usage is TRBV6-1 and J usage is TRBJ2-1; 8 bases fit TRBD1. The junction had 5 bases not matched to a gene; V was cut back by 1 base and J by 6 bases. The germline gives CDR1 MNHNS, CDR2 SASEGT. This CDR3 contains 15 residues. The CDR3 nucleotides are TGTGCCAGCAGTGAAGGTGGACAGGGCCGCAATGAGCAGTTCTTC. This encodes CASSEGGQGRNEQFF.

The chain's CDR3 is CASSLRGLGKREGRDTQYF. The CDR3, as DNA: TGTGCCAGCAGTTTAAGGGGGTTGGGCAAGCGGGAGGGCCGGGATACGCAGTATTTT. The chain has TRBV28 and TRBJ2-3, with 10 bases matching TRBD2. Germline V gives CDR1 MDHEN, CDR2 SYDVKM. Trimming at V came to 2 bases and at J to 6 bases, leaving 17 bases not matched to a gene. The CDR3 sequence is 19 residues long.

This chain uses TRBV9 with TRBJ1-4, with 10 bases identical to TRBD1. The CDR3 runs 14 residues. Germline V gene data show CDR1 as SGDLS and CDR2 as YYNGEE. V gave up 4 bases and J gave up 8 bases; unmatched junction bases: 5. In nucleotides, the CDR3 is TGTGCCAGCAGCCCGACAGGGGGCCGAGAAAAACTGTTTTTT. Translation gives CASSPTGGREKLFF.

The chain is built from TRBV10-3 and TRBJ2-7, with 8 bases matching TRBD1. The CDR3 spans 12 residues. Germline V lookup: CDR1 ENHRY, CDR2 SYGVKD. After removal of 11 bases from V and 2 bases from J, the junction contained 5 bases not matched to a gene. CDR3 residues: CAVRDRTYEQYF. DNA for the CDR3: TGTGCCGTCCGGGACAGGACCTACGAGCAGTACTTC.

The genes are TRBV7-9 and TRBJ2-7; 12 bases fit TRBD2. The V gene's germline CDR1 is SEHNR and CDR2 FQNEAQ (reference sequence). This CDR3 region has 16 residues. With V trimmed by 4 bases and J by 2 bases, 6 bases remained unmatched. The CDR3 DNA is TGTGCCAGCAGCTCCAGGGGACTAGCGGGTACCTACGAGCAGTACTTC. Protein product: CASSSRGLAGTYEQYF.

The chain is built from TRBV28 and TRBJ1-4; TRBD1 might be the D (6 bases). This CDR3 comprises 16 residues. Germline-derived CDR1 and CDR2 are MDHEN and SYDVKM. V lost 4 bases, J lost 5 bases, and 17 bases lay in between. This CDR3 is CASSWSPEQGNEKLFF. The DNA of the CDR3 is TGTGCCAGCAGTTGGAGTCCCGAGCAGGGGAATGAAAAACTGTTTTTT.

This chain links TRBV18 with TRBJ1-5, with no clear D. This CDR3 region has 15 residues. Trimming left V 8 bases short and J 0 bases short, with 14 bases between. Looked up from germline, CDR1 is KGHSH and CDR2 is LQKENI. Here the CDR3 reads CASTNNQGSNQPQHF. CDR3 nucleotides: TGTGCCAGCACTAATAACCAAGGTAGCAATCAGCCCCAGCATTTT.

This rearrangement joins TRBV4-1 to TRBJ1-2; 8 bases line up with TRBD1. The germline gives CDR1 MGHRA, CDR2 YSYEKL. V shed 0 bases, J shed 7 bases, and the junction held 7 bases outside the gene matches. The CDR3 extends over 15 amino acids. CDR3 residues: CASSQDVDRAGGYTF. The CDR3 DNA reads as TGCGCCAGCAGCCAAGACGTGGACAGGGCGGGTGGCTACACCTTC.